Each of the 17 T cell receptor beta chains below was sequenced from the same sample in a study of cytotoxic CD8 clonotypes in ibrutinib-treated CLL. Profiled with immunoSEQ multiplex PCR; TCRdb holds only in-frame clones, not every one. The sample contains approximately 22,000 clones, over 65% of which appear only once. The sequenced sample was PBMCs, obtained before ibrutinib treatment. The origin of the receptors is a human donor with chronic lymphocytic leukemia.

This clone was seen a few times. The rearrangement uses TRBV6-5 and TRBJ2-7, with D hard to call. CDR3 length: 14 amino acids. V was clipped by 5 bases and J by 2 bases, with 13 bases between them. Germline lookup yields CDR1 MNHEY and CDR2 SVGAGI. CDR3 DNA sequence: TGTGCCAGCAGTGGGTTTGTAGGGCCCTACGAGCAGTACTTC. The encoded protein is CASSGFVGPYEQYF.

The rearrangement uses TRBV6-5 and TRBJ2-2, with a tentative D call TRBD1 (6 bases). CDR3 length equals 12 residues. Germline CDR1 MNHEY, CDR2 SVGAGI. V lost 6 bases to trimming and J lost 7 bases, with 9 bases between them. CDR3 amino acids: CASSPRGGELFF. The CDR3 nucleotides read TGTGCCAGCAGCCCCAGGGGCGGGGAGCTGTTTTTT.

This chain joins TRBV18 and TRBJ1-5; D is possibly TRBD1 (6 bases). Trimming removed 5 bases from V and 3 bases from J, with 11 bases in between. The CDR3 consists of 14 residues. CDR1 and CDR2 from the germline V gene are KGHSH and LQKENI. The CDR3 here is CASSRGQSNQPQHF. Written as DNA, the CDR3 is TGTGCCAGCTCAAGGGGACAATCCAATCAGCCCCAGCATTTT.

The J gene is TRBJ2-2, the V gene TRBV25-1, with no clear D. The CDR3 is 13 residues long. Per germline, CDR1 MGHDK and CDR2 SYGVNS. Trimming left V 1 base short and J 4 bases short, with 4 bases between. Here the CDR3 DNA reads TGTGCCAGCAGTGAATCCGGCACCGGGGAGCTGTTTTTT. Protein sequence: CASSESGTGELFF.

In DNA, the CDR3 is TGTGCCATCAGCGATGCGGCCGGAGAGACCCAGTACTTC. Protein: CAISDAAGETQYF. The V gene is TRBV10-3, the J gene TRBJ2-5; D is ambiguous. V was pared by 6 bases and J by 4 bases, with 12 bases between. This CDR3 spans 13 amino acids. CDR1 and CDR2 from the germline V gene are ENHRY and SYGVKD.

To note about this clone: In the same sample, other DNA sequences code for this CDR3. This rearrangement joins TRBV27 to TRBJ2-5; D remains unclear. The V end was cut by 0 bases, the J end by 1 base, with 3 bases between. Germline V gives CDR1 MNHEY, CDR2 SMNVEV (reference sequence). The CDR3 length is 13 residues. CDR3: CASSLSAQETQYF. The DNA of the CDR3 is TGTGCCAGCAGTTTATCGGCCCAAGAGACCCAGTACTTC.

The chain carries TRBV5-1 and TRBJ2-2; D is possibly TRBD2 (6 bases). From germline, CDR1 is SGHRS and CDR2 YFSETQ. Trimming pared 0 bases from V and 6 bases from J, leaving 9 bases between. The CDR3 spans 14 residues. The CDR3 spells CASSLVAGSGELFF. The DNA of the CDR3 is TGCGCCAGCAGCTTGGTCGCGGGGTCCGGGGAGCTGTTTTTT.

The DNA for the CDR3 is TGTGCCAGCAGCTTAGGGACTAGCCGCAATGAGCAGTTCTTC. Amino acids: CASSLGTSRNEQFF. V is TRBV7-3 and J is TRBJ2-1, with 9 bases matching TRBD2. Germline V gene data show CDR1 as SGHTA and CDR2 as FQGTGA. Unmatched junction bases numbered 2, after V lost 2 bases and J lost 6 bases. The CDR3 covers 14 residues.

This chain connects TRBV28 to TRBJ2-7; D is uncertain. V gave up 2 bases and J gave up 1 base, with 12 bases separating them. The germline gives CDR1 MDHEN, CDR2 SYDVKM. The CDR3 is 15 amino acids. CDR3 loop: CASSLIGPMSYEQYF. The CDR3 coding sequence is TGTGCCAGCAGTTTAATTGGACCCATGTCCTACGAGCAGTACTTC.

This clone has just one count. The gene calls are TRBV7-3 and TRBJ2-1, with no clear D. Trimming shortened V by 1 base and J by 3 bases, and 4 bases separated the two germline ends. Germline assignment: CDR1 SGHTA and CDR2 FQGTGA. The CDR3 totals 13 residues. In nucleotides, the CDR3 is TGTGCCAGCAGCTTAAGTCGCTACAATGAGCAGTTCTTC. As protein: CASSLSRYNEQFF.

The chain links TRBV6-6 to TRBJ2-6; 11 bases fit TRBD1. V lost 7 bases, J lost 3 bases, and 5 bases stayed unmatched. The CDR3 is 16 residues long. CDR1 is MNHNY, CDR2 SVGAGI, per germline (reference sequence). The CDR3 spells CASTGQGALGANVLTF. The DNA for the CDR3 is TGTGCCAGCACCGGACAGGGGGCGCTTGGGGCCAACGTCCTGACTTTC.

The rearrangement joins TRBV9 to TRBJ1-1; the D is unclear. The CDR3 length is 17 residues. Germline loops: CDR1 SGDLS, CDR2 YYNGEE. Trimming shortened V by 0 bases and J by 4 bases, and 19 bases separated the two germline ends. CDR3 in amino acids: CASSVGVVVGRPTEAFF. The CDR3 DNA is TGTGCCAGCAGCGTAGGAGTGGTGGTGGGGAGACCCACTGAAGCTTTCTTT.

This chain uses TRBV18 with TRBJ2-7; the D gene is possibly TRBD2 (5 bases). The germline gives CDR1 KGHSH, CDR2 LQKENI. V was shortened by 4 bases and J by 6 bases, with 10 bases between the two germline ends. The CDR3 length is 12 residues. The CDR3 bases are TGTGCCAGCTCACGACCGGGGAGCGAGCAGTACTTC. It encodes CASSRPGSEQYF.

The chain has TRBV15 and TRBJ2-7, with a weak D call TRBD1 (6 bases). Trimming shortened V by 0 bases and J by 7 bases, and 22 bases separated the two germline ends. Germline values: CDR1 LNHNV, CDR2 YYDKDF (reference sequence). The CDR3 spans 17 residues. The CDR3 nucleotides are TGTGCCACCAGCAGAGAACGAGGGGGAGCCGTTTCTGGGGAGCAGTACTTC. Translation: CATSRERGGAVSGEQYF.

V is TRBV2 and J is TRBJ1-1; D is unclear. The CDR3 covers 14 residues. V shed 6 bases and J shed 3 bases, with 14 bases lying between them. In germline, CDR1 is SNHLY, CDR2 FYNNEI. CDR3 region: CASSGTEGYTEAFF. CDR3 DNA sequence: TGTGCCAGCAGCGGCACAGAAGGCTACACTGAAGCTTTCTTT. The variable domain in full, with the rest retrieved from reference TRBV2 and TRBJ1-1, is EPEVTQTPSHQVTQMGQEVILRCVPISNHLYFYWYRQILGQKVEFLVSFYNNEISEKSEIFDDQFSVERPDGSNFTLKIRSTKLEDSAMYFCASSGTEGYTEAFFGQGTRLTVV.

V and J are TRBV5-1 and TRBJ1-3, with TRBD1 matching 12 bases. Trimming at V came to 2 bases and at J to 7 bases, leaving 7 bases not matched to a gene. This CDR3 region has 16 residues. Germline CDR1 and CDR2: SGHRS and YFSETQ. The chain's CDR3 is CASSLLGTGGANTIYF. Written as DNA, the CDR3 is TGCGCCAGCAGCTTACTAGGGACAGGGGGCGCGAACACCATATATTTT. Full variable domain (remainder filled in from reference TRBV5-1 and TRBJ1-3): KAGVTQTPRYLIKTRGQQVTLSCSPISGHRSVSWYQQTPGQGLQFLFEYFSETQRNKGNFPGRFSGRQFSNSRSEMNVSTLELGDSALYLCASSLLGTGGANTIYFGEGSWLTVV.

The genes are TRBV6-5 and TRBJ2-7, with 9 bases fitting TRBD1. The CDR3 is 15 amino acids. The ends lost 4 bases at V and 2 bases at J; junction bases unmatched: 6. Germline-derived CDR1 and CDR2 are MNHEY and SVGAGI. In DNA form, the CDR3 reads TGTGCCAGCAGTTTGGGCGGGACAGGGACCTACGAGCAGTACTTC. It specifies CASSLGGTGTYEQYF.